This TCR beta chain was identified in a study of intratumoral heterogeneity in liver cancer. Study-level results: Overall T cell clonality did not differ significantly between tumor regions in either sequenced patient.

Each tumour sample represents a distinct, spatially separated region of the hepatocellular carcinoma nodule. Patients had early-stage hepatocellular carcinoma, untreated before resection. Sampled areas showed no macroscopic necrosis or hemorrhage. Note on this clone: Its antigen is not identified.

The germline V gene has CDR1 MNHNS and CDR2 SASEGT. Trimming pared 4 bases from V and 2 bases from J, leaving 9 bases between. CDR3 length equals 13 residues. TCRdb keeps only in-frame clones here, not all; method: immunoSEQ multiplex PCR. The sample consists of around 6,400 clones, under 60% of them appearing once. Here the sequenced sample was tumor tissue, taken before any cancer treatment. This chain links TRBV6-1 with TRBJ2-7; D gene uncertain. The clonotype originates from a man aged 65-85 years with hepatocellular carcinoma. CDR3 nucleotides: TGTGCCAGCAGTGCCGGGCCCCCCTACGAGCAGTACGTC. Translation gives CASSAGPPYEQYV.